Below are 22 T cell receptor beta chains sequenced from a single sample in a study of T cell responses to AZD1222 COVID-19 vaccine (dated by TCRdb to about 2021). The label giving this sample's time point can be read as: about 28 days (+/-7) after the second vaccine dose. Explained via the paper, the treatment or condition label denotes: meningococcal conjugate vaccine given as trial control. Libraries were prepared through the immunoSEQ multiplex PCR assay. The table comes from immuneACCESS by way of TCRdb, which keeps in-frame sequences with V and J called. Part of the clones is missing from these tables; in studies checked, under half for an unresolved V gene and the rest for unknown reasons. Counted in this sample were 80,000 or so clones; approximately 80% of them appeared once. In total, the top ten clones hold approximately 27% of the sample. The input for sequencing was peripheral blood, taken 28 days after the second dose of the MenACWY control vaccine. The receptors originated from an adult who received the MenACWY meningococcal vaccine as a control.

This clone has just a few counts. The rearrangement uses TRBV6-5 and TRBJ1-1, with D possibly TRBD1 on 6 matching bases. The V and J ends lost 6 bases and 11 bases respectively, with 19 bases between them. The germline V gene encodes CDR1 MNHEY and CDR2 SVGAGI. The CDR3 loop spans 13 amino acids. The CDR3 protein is CASSGTLQSRAFF. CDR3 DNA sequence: TGTGCCAGCAGCGGGACACTCCAGTCTCGGGCTTTCTTT.

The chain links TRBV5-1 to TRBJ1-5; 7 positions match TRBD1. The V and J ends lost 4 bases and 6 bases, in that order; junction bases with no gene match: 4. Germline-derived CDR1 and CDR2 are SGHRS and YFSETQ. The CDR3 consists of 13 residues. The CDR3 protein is CASSLTGSQPQHF. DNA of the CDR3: TGCGCCAGCAGCCTGACAGGGAGTCAGCCCCAGCATTTT.

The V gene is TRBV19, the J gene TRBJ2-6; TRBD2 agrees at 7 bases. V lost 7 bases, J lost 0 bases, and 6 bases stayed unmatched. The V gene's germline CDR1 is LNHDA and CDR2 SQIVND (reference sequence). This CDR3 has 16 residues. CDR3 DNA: TGTGCCAGTAATCCAGCGGGGATCTCTGGGGCCAACGTCCTGACTTTC. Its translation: CASNPAGISGANVLTF.

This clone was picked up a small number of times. The CDR3 is CASSLISLQETQYF. For the CDR3, the DNA is TGTGCCAGCAGCTTGATATCCCTCCAAGAGACCCAGTACTTC. V is TRBV5-6 and J is TRBJ2-5, with D unresolved. The germline V gene has CDR1 SGHDT and CDR2 YYEEEE. This CDR3 comprises 14 residues. V was trimmed by 1 base and J by 1 base, leaving 8 bases between them. The full variable domain, its missing parts supplied by reference TRBV5-6 and TRBJ2-5, is DAGVTQSPTHLIKTRGQQVTLRCSPKSGHDTVSWYQQALGQGPQFIFQYYEEEERQRGNFPDRFSGHQFPNYSSELNVNALLLGDSALYLCASSLISLQETQYFGPGTRLLVL.

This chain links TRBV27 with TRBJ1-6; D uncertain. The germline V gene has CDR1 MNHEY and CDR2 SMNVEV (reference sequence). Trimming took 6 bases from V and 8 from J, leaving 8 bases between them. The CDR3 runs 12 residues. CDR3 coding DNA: TGTGCCAGCAGGATCCGGGATTCACCCCTCCACTTT. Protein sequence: CASRIRDSPLHF.

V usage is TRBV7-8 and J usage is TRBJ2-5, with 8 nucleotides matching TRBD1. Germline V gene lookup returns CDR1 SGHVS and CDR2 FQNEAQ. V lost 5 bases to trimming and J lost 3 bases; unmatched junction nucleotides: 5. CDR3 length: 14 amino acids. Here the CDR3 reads CASSLTGVEETQYF. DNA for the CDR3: TGTGCCAGCAGCCTGACAGGGGTGGAAGAGACCCAGTACTTC.

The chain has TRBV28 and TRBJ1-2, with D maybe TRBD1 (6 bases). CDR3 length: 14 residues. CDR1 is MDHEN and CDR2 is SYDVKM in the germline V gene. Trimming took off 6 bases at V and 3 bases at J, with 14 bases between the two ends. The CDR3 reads CASSGTQPYYGYTF. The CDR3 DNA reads TGTGCCAGCAGCGGGACACAGCCATACTATGGCTACACCTTC.

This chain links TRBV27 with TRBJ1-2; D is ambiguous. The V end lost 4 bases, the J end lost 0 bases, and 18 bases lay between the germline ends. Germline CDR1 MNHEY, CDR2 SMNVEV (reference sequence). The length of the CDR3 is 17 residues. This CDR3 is CASSSLDPALANYGYTF. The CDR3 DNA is TGTGCCAGCAGTTCACTAGACCCCGCACTAGCTAACTATGGCTACACCTTC.

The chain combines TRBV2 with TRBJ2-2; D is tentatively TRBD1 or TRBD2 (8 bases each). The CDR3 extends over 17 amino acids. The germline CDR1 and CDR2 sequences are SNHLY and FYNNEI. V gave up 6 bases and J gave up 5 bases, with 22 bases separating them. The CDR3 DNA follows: TGTGCCAGCAGAGGACAGGGTAGCGGGGTGGGGACCGGGGAGCTGTTTTTT. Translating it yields CASRGQGSGVGTGELFF.

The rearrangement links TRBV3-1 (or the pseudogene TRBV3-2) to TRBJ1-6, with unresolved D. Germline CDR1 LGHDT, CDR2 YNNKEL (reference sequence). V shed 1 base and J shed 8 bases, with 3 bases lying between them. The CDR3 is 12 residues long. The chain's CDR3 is CASSQVDSPLHF. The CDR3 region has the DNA TGTGCCAGCAGCCAAGTGGATTCACCCCTCCACTTT.

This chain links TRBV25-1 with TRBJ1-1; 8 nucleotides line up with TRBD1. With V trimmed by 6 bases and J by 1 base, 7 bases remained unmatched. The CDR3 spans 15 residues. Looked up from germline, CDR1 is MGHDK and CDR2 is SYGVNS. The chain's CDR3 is CASRAETGENTEAFF. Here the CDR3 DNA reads TGTGCCAGCAGGGCCGAGACAGGGGAGAACACTGAAGCTTTCTTT.

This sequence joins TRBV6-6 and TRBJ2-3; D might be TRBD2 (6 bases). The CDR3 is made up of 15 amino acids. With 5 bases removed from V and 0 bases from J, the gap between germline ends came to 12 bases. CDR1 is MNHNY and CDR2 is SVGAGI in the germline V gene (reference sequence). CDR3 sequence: CASSALGGSTDTQYF. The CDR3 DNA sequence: TGTGCCAGCAGTGCCCTCGGGGGTAGCACAGATACGCAGTATTTT.

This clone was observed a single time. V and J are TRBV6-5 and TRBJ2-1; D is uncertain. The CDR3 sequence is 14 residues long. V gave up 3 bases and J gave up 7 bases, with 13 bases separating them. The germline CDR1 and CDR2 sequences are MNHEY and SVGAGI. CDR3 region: CASSYSSSWNEQFF. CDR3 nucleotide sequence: TGTGCCAGCAGTTATAGTTCTAGTTGGAATGAGCAGTTCTTC.

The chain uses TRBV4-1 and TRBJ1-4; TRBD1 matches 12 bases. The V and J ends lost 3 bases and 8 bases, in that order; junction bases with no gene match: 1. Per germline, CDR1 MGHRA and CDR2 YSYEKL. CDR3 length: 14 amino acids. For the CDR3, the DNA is TGCGCCAGCAGCCAGGGGACAGGGGGCGAAAAACTGTTTTTT. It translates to CASSQGTGGEKLFF.

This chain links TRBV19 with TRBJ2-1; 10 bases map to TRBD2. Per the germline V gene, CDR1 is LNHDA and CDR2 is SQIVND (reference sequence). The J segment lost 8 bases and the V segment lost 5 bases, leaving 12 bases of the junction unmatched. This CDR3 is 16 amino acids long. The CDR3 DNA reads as TGTGCCAGTAGTTCTGATAGCGGGAGGACCTGGGATGAGCAGTTCTTC. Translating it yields CASSSDSGRTWDEQFF.

The CDR3 DNA sequence: TGTGCCAGCAGTTCGACAGGGATCTACGAGCAGTACTTC. As protein: CASSSTGIYEQYF. This rearrangement joins TRBV6-5 to TRBJ2-7; TRBD1 aligns across 7 bases. The V gene's germline CDR1 is MNHEY and CDR2 SVGAGI. V lost 4 bases, J lost 3 bases, and 3 bases stayed unmatched. CDR3 size: 13 residues.

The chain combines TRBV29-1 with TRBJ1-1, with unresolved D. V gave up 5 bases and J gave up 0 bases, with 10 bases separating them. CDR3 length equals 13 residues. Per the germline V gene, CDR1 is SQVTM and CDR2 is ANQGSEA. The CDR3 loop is CSVYGLLNTEAFF. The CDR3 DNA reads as TGCAGCGTTTACGGGCTTTTGAACACTGAAGCTTTCTTT.

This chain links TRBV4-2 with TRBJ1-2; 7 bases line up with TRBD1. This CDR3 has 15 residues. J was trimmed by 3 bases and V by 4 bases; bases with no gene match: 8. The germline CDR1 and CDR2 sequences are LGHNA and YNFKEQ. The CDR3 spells CASSREAGGDYGYTF. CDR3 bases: TGTGCCAGCAGCCGTGAGGCAGGGGGGGACTATGGCTACACCTTC.

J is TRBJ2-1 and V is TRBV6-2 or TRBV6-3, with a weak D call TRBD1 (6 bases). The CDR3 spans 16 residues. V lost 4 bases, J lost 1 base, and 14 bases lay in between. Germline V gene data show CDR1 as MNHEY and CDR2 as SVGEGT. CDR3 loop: CASSFSSGASYNEQFF. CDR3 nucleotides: TGTGCCAGCAGTTTCTCCTCAGGGGCGTCCTACAATGAGCAGTTCTTC.

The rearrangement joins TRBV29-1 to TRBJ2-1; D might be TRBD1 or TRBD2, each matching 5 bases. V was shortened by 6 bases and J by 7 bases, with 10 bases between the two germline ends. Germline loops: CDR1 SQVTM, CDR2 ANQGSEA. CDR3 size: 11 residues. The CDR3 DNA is TGCAGCGTGTACTGGGGGAATGAGCAGTTCTTC. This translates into CSVYWGNEQFF.

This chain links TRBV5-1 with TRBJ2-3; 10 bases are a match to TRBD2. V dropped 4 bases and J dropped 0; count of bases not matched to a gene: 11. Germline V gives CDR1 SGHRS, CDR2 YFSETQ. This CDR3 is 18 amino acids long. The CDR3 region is CASSINPLTSGSTDTQYF. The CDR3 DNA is TGCGCCAGCAGCATAAACCCCTTGACTAGCGGGAGCACAGATACGCAGTATTTT.

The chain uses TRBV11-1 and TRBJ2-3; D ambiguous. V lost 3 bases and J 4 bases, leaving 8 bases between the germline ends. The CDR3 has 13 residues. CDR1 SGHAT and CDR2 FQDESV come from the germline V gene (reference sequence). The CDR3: CASSFPGADTQYF. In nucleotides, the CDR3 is TGTGCCAGCAGCTTCCCAGGCGCAGATACGCAGTATTTT.